This T cell receptor (beta chain) originates from a study of cytomegalovirus exposure and HLA in healthy donors. Overall study results and limits: Prior analysis indicated that the majority of TCR beta V segments exhibited productivity approximately 87% or approximately 30% of the time.

The CDR3 is 14 residues long. As for this clone: The antigen is undetermined.

PCR used 60 Vbeta primers and 13 Jbeta primers. Sequenced by immunoSEQ multiplex PCR; TCRdb stores in-frame clones only, minus some. The data hold fewer than 200,000 clones, with just under 80% observed a single time. Sequencing was done on a sample of PBMCs. The origin of this receptor is a woman aged 45-60 years in good health and CMV-seronegative. The chain uses TRBV1 and TRBJ1-5; the listed D gene, TRBD1, was not tested against the DNA. TRBV1 is a listed pseudogene. This chain's CDR3 is CTSSHGTENQPQHF. The CDR3 coding sequence is TGCACCAGCAGCCATGGGACAGAAAATCAGCCCCAGCATTTT.